This T cell receptor (beta chain) was sequenced during a study of blood T cell repertoires in COVID-19. Under the authors' procedure: Quantification of nucleated cells was approximated via reference gene primer amplification. Method: immunoSEQ multiplex PCR; TCRdb's copy keeps in-frame clones and lacks some. From that table come the V and J calls and clone size; the DNA was used to work out D and trimming. The sample lists more than 300,000 clones; more than 75% were seen once. Participant-reported clinical history was the basis for cohort assignment. The germline CDR1 and CDR2 sequences are MNHEY and SVGAGI. The V end was cut by 0 bases, the J end by 7 bases, with 12 bases between. The CDR3 extends over 14 amino acids.

V gene TRBV6-5 combines with J gene TRBJ1-1, with D possibly matching TRBD1 (5 bases). The sample taken for sequencing was PBMCs or T cells enriched from blood (not recorded which). The clonotype originates from a woman aged 18-29 years who had recovered from COVID-19. CDR3 residues: CASSYSWGRGEAFF. The DNA for the CDR3 is TGTGCCAGCAGTTACTCGTGGGGTAGGGGTGAAGCTTTCTTT.